A single sample is the source of the 22 T cell receptor beta chains below, sequenced in a study of control samples from healthy donors and cancer patients. The table came from immunoSEQ multiplex PCR; TCRdb's copy has only in-frame clones and leaves some out. The sample carries 70,000 to 80,000 clones, 70% to 90% recorded once. Sequencing was done on a sample of PBMCs. These receptor sequences come from a woman aged 55 to 70 with head and neck cancer.

The rearrangement joins TRBV7-8 to TRBJ2-5; no clear D gene. Germline V lookup: CDR1 SGHVS, CDR2 FQNEAQ. The CDR3 covers 12 residues. V lost 3 bases and J 4 bases, leaving 6 bases between the germline ends. CDR3 DNA sequence: TGTGCCAGCAGCTTCCGGGTAGAGACCCAGTACTTC. It codes for CASSFRVETQYF.

The CDR3 coding sequence is TGTGCCAGCAGCTTCCTCCGGACAGGGAACTACAATGAGCAGTTCTTC. This encodes CASSFLRTGNYNEQFF. The chain links TRBV7-9 to TRBJ2-1; 8 bases are shared with TRBD1. The germline CDR1 and CDR2 sequences are SEHNR and FQNEAQ (reference sequence). The CDR3 has 16 residues. Trimming cost V 3 bases and J 3 bases; bases outside gene matches: 7.

This sequence joins TRBV28 and TRBJ2-7, with 10 positions matching TRBD2. The germline CDR1 and CDR2 sequences are MDHEN and SYDVKM. The J segment lost 5 bases and the V segment lost 6 bases, leaving 10 bases of the junction unmatched. This CDR3 is 15 amino acids long. The CDR3 sequence: CASSPVAGGTHEQYF. The CDR3 DNA is TGTGCCAGCAGCCCGGTAGCGGGAGGTACCCACGAGCAGTACTTC. Using reference TRBV28 and TRBJ2-7 for the parts outside the CDR3, the full variable domain is DVKVTQSSRYLVKRTGEKVFLECVQDMDHENMFWYRQDPGLGLRLIYFSYDVKMKEKGDIPEGYSVSREKKERFSLILESASTNQTSMYLCASSPVAGGTHEQYFGPGTRLTVT.

The rearrangement uses TRBV11-2 and TRBJ2-3, with TRBD2 identical over 7 bases. Unmatched junction bases numbered 1, after V lost 3 bases and J lost 4 bases. The CDR3 is 13 amino acids. From germline, CDR1 is SGHAT and CDR2 FQNNGV. The CDR3 reads CASSLAGADTQYF. The CDR3 bases are TGTGCCAGCAGCTTGGCGGGGGCAGATACGCAGTATTTT.

This clone occurred a few times. The V gene is TRBV6-6, the J gene TRBJ2-2; no clear D. Trimming stripped 6 bases from V and 0 bases from J, with 14 bases between. The germline gives CDR1 MNHNY, CDR2 SVGAGI (reference sequence). The CDR3 runs 16 residues. The CDR3 is CASSNSETANTGELFF. Written as DNA, the CDR3 is TGTGCCAGCAGCAATTCGGAGACGGCGAACACCGGGGAGCTGTTTTTT.

The V and J genes are TRBV9 and TRBJ2-7; D call uncertain. Germline V CDR1 and CDR2: SGDLS, YYNGEE. Trimming removed 1 base from V and 0 bases from J, with 8 bases in between. CDR3 length: 14 residues. CDR3 in amino acids: CASSVSHSSYEQYF. In DNA form, the CDR3 reads TGTGCCAGCAGCGTATCCCACTCCTCCTACGAGCAGTACTTC.

The CDR3 nucleotides read TGTGCCAGCAGTCGACTAGCGGGGGCCTACGAGCAGTACTTC. Translation gives CASSRLAGAYEQYF. The V gene is TRBV11-2, the J gene TRBJ2-7; 12 nucleotides agree with TRBD2. The J segment lost 2 bases and the V segment lost 6 bases, leaving 2 bases of the junction unmatched. CDR1 SGHAT and CDR2 FQNNGV come from the germline V gene. The CDR3 covers 14 residues.

The V and J genes are TRBV20-1 and TRBJ1-6; TRBD1 aligns across 7 bases. The CDR3 totals 15 residues. Germline V gene data show CDR1 as DFQATT and CDR2 as SNEGSKA (reference sequence). The V segment lost 3 bases and the J segment 6 bases; nucleotides outside the gene matches: 8. CDR3 nucleotides: TGCAGTGCTAGTCCGGGACAGACATTTAATTCACCCCTCCACTTT. Its translation is CSASPGQTFNSPLHF.

J is TRBJ1-1 and V is TRBV6-5; D uncertain. Looked up from germline, CDR1 is MNHEY and CDR2 is SVGAGI. V was shortened by 1 base and J by 5 bases, with 17 bases between the two germline ends. This CDR3 spans 16 amino acids. The CDR3: CASSYFLSTALTEAFF. CDR3 nucleotides: TGTGCCAGCAGTTACTTTCTTTCTACGGCACTTACTGAAGCTTTCTTT.

The gene calls are TRBV11-3 and TRBJ2-3; 10 positions agree with TRBD2. The CDR3 has 14 residues. Germline V lookup: CDR1 SGHNT, CDR2 YENEEA. J lost 4 bases, V lost 5 bases, and 3 bases had no gene match. CDR3 residues: CASSPTSGSDTQYF. As DNA, the CDR3 is TGTGCCAGCAGCCCGACTAGCGGGTCAGATACGCAGTATTTT.

This chain connects TRBV7-2 to TRBJ2-5; D is unresolved. V gave up 6 bases and J gave up 5 bases, with 13 bases separating them. CDR1 and CDR2 (germline): SGHTA, FQGNSA. The CDR3 has 13 amino acids. The DNA for the CDR3 is TGTGCCAGCAGGCCCTACTACGCGGAGACCCAGTACTTC. Its protein is CASRPYYAETQYF. The whole variable domain, remainder taken from reference TRBV7-2 and TRBJ2-5, is GAGVSQSPSNKVTEKGKDVELRCDPISGHTALYWYRQSLGQGLEFLIYFQGNSAPDKSGLPSDRFSAERTGGSVSTLTIQRTQQEDSAVYLCASRPYYAETQYFGPGTRLLVL.

The chain couples TRBV24-1 to TRBJ1-5, with a weak D call TRBD1 (6 bases). CDR1 and CDR2 (germline): KGHDR, SFDVKD. The CDR3 is 17 residues long. The V and J ends lost 3 bases and 2 bases respectively, with 16 bases between them. CDR3 amino acids: CATSDPSRGGGNQPQHF. The CDR3 bases are TGTGCCACCAGTGATCCGAGTCGGGGGGGCGGCAATCAGCCCCAGCATTTT.

This clone has more than one count but fewer than ten. The J gene is TRBJ1-5, the V gene TRBV6-5; D is ambiguous. V shed 0 bases and J shed 14 bases, with 20 bases lying between them. Germline V lookup: CDR1 MNHEY, CDR2 SVGAGI. This CDR3 spans 15 amino acids. CDR3 amino acids: CASSYSIGDPGPKHF. The CDR3 DNA follows: TGTGCCAGCAGTTACTCGATCGGGGATCCGGGCCCGAAGCATTTT.

The V and J genes are TRBV7-8 and TRBJ2-7; weak D call: TRBD1 (6 bases). There are 13 residues in the CDR3. Germline-derived CDR1 and CDR2 are SGHVS and FQNEAQ. The V gene lost 1 base and the J gene lost 3 bases, with 7 bases spanning the gap. CDR3 loop: CASSLVRGYEQYF. The DNA of the CDR3 is TGTGCCAGCAGCTTAGTCAGGGGCTACGAGCAGTACTTC.

This rearrangement joins TRBV2 to TRBJ2-7; TRBD1 is a possible D gene (6 bases). The germline V gene has CDR1 SNHLY and CDR2 FYNNEI. Trimming left V 6 bases short and J 1 base short, with 13 bases between. This CDR3 is 14 amino acids long. CDR3 region: CASRKQGPSYEQYF. The CDR3 region has the DNA TGTGCCAGCAGAAAACAGGGACCTTCCTACGAGCAGTACTTC.

The rearrangement uses TRBV4-1 and TRBJ1-2; D gene unclear. V was cut by 0 bases and J by 4 bases, with 12 bases left in between. This CDR3 region has 15 residues. Germline V gene data show CDR1 as MGHRA and CDR2 as YSYEKL. The DNA for the CDR3 is TGCGCCAGCAGCCAAGATAGACGGCAGCTCTATGGCTACACCTTC. Its protein is CASSQDRRQLYGYTF.

The chain combines TRBV7-2 with TRBJ2-1, with D possibly being TRBD1 (6 bases). V lost 5 bases and J lost 2, with 19 bases in between. This CDR3 has 17 residues. Germline lookup yields CDR1 SGHTA and CDR2 FQGNSA. DNA of the CDR3: TGTGCCAGCAGCCGCCGTGCCACAGGGTACCCCTACAATGAGCAGTTCTTC. It codes for CASSRRATGYPYNEQFF.

V is TRBV18 and J is TRBJ2-3, with TRBD1 identical over 7 bases. This CDR3 contains 15 residues. V lost 3 bases, J lost 1 base, and 4 bases stayed unmatched. From germline, CDR1 is KGHSH and CDR2 LQKENI. This chain's CDR3 is CASSPRTGRTDTQYF. The CDR3 DNA sequence: TGTGCCAGCTCACCTCGGACAGGTCGCACAGATACGCAGTATTTT.

The chain combines TRBV15 with TRBJ2-3; 7 bases are shared with TRBD2. CDR1 is LNHNV, CDR2 YYDKDF, per germline (reference sequence). This CDR3 contains 16 residues. J was trimmed by 7 bases and V by 0 bases; bases with no gene match: 10. In nucleotides, the CDR3 is TGTGCCACCAGCAGAGAAAGGAGGCTAGCGGACAATACGCAGTATTTT. Translation gives CATSRERRLADNTQYF.

V is TRBV2 and J is TRBJ1-4, with D tentatively TRBD1 (6 bases). The CDR3 length is 14 residues. Deletions cut 6 bases from V and 0 bases from J, with 8 bases between. Germline V gene lookup returns CDR1 SNHLY and CDR2 FYNNEI. The CDR3 DNA reads as TGTGCCAGCAGACAGGGTGCAACTAATGAAAAACTGTTTTTT. This translates into CASRQGATNEKLFF. Supplemented by reference TRBV2 and TRBJ1-4, the full variable domain reads EPEVTQTPSHQVTQMGQEVILRCVPISNHLYFYWYRQILGQKVEFLVSFYNNEISEKSEIFDDQFSVERPDGSNFTLKIRSTKLEDSAMYFCASRQGATNEKLFFGSGTQLSVL.

The CDR3 region has the DNA TGTGCCAGCAGTGACGTACAGGGGGCTCGGACAGATACGCAGTATTTT. It encodes CASSDVQGARTDTQYF. J is TRBJ2-3 and V is TRBV6-4; 9 positions agree with TRBD1. V trimming: 2 bases; J trimming: 3 bases; junction bases outside the gene matches: 6. The CDR3 runs to 16 residues. The germline gives CDR1 MRHNA, CDR2 SNTAGT.

This clone was picked up one time. At the DNA level, this CDR3 is encoded by other sequences in the same sample as well. V usage is TRBV6-6 and J usage is TRBJ2-5, with D possibly TRBD2 on 6 matching bases. Trimming removed 0 bases at V and 4 bases at J, with 9 bases between. Germline CDR1 is MNHNY and CDR2 is SVGAGI (reference sequence). This CDR3 has 14 residues. CDR3 residues: CASSYSRGGETQYF. The CDR3 DNA reads TGTGCCAGCAGTTACTCACGGGGAGGAGAGACCCAGTACTTC.